Reported below is one T cell receptor (beta chain). Original analysis: Estimates of nucleated cell counts were drawn from the amplification of reference gene primers. Data came from immunoSEQ multiplex PCR; TCRdb stores just in-frame clones and leaves some out. V and J calls plus clone size are reproduced from that table; the DNA served to infer D and trimming. The table shows about 63,000 clones, with approximately 82% occurring only once. These data belong to a study of blood T cell repertoires in COVID-19. Overall study context: The United States, Italy and Spain provided the acute and convalescent COVID-19 samples. T cells, B-cell-depleted T cells, or PBMCs supplied cDNA or gDNA.

The germline V gene encodes CDR1 DFQATT and CDR2 SNEGSKA (reference sequence). V lost 2 bases to trimming and J lost 8 bases, with 7 bases between them. The CDR3 is 11 residues long. Sample: peripheral blood. V gene TRBV20-1 combines with J gene TRBJ2-1; D is uncertain. This clonotype was sampled from a human donor in a cohort sampled during active COVID-19. The CDR3 DNA sequence: TGCAGTGCTAGACCTAACCATGAGCAGTTCTTC. Translated: CSARPNHEQFF.